This T cell receptor beta chain stems from a study of Graves' ophthalmopathy and Graves' hyperthyroidism. Regarding the study as a whole: Most thyroid clonotypes expanded beyond 0.001 frequency were also found in blood.

This clonotype turned up a few times. The antigen is unknown. From RNA, the CDR3 regions of TCR beta chains were amplified and sequenced. HTBI primers were employed in first-round RT-PCR, then a second-round multiplex PCR followed. In TCRdb, the multiplex PCR reads were re-called with MiXCR into one record per CDR3 protein. Altogether hundreds of thousands of distinct CDR3 sequences are present, around 21% being singletons, with the ten largest covering approximately 3%. The stable label applied to hyperthyroidism with no ophthalmopathy within 18 months of follow-up. Newly diagnosed hyperthyroidism donors, aged 18 to 65, duration under 2 months. This TCR came from a woman between 18 and 29 years old with stable Graves' hyperthyroidism. The sequenced material came from peripheral blood.

CDR3 protein: CASSPMTGGITEAFF. Here the CDR3 DNA reads TGTGCCAGCAGCCCGATGACAGGGGGCATAACTGAAGCTTTCTTT. This chain uses TRBV11-2 with TRBJ1-1, with TRBD1 matching over 10 bases. The CDR3 has 15 amino acids. Germline V lookup: CDR1 SGHAT, CDR2 FQNNGV. Losses at the gene ends were 5 bases for V and 5 bases for J; bases not matched to a gene: 8.